This T cell receptor beta chain derives from a study of neoadjuvant anti-PD-1 for oral cavity cancer. The germline V and J ends were trimmed by 5 bases and 7 bases, with 15 bases remaining between them. Germline V gives CDR1 ENHRY, CDR2 SYGVKD. This CDR3 contains 13 residues. Assay: immunoSEQ multiplex PCR; the TCRdb copy retains only in-frame clones and omits some. The sample gives 65,000 to 95,000 clones, approximately 80% of which show up once; 2.5% to 4% is in the top ten. These oral cavity squamous cell carcinomas were HPV-negative and locally advanced. Blood cells were analyzed directly, without culture or expansion.

The TCR was taken from a person aged 40 to 85 with oral cavity squamous cell carcinoma. V gene TRBV10-3 combines with J gene TRBJ2-7; D is possibly TRBD2 (6 bases). The source material was PBMCs, sampled before nivolumab (anti-PD-1) treatment. The CDR3 spells CAISYGGKDEQYF. Here the CDR3 DNA reads TGTGCCATCAGTTATGGAGGGAAGGATGAGCAGTACTTC.